A selection of T cell receptor beta chains follows, all from one sample in a study of T cells in Graves' hyperthyroidism and ophthalmopathy. TCRdb re-called the multiplex PCR reads through MiXCR, storing one row per CDR3 protein. The profile covers about 24,000 distinct CDR3 sequences, with around 50% appearing a single time and about a quarter taken by the ten largest. Material for sequencing was blood. The receptors come from a middle-aged woman with Graves' hyperthyroidism that later progressed to Graves' ophthalmopathy. CDR3s include the opening cysteine and the closing phenylalanine or tryptophan. The D gene is left open where the match is weak. Clone size is given for some rows only: seen once, a few or many times, or a class if the clone is expanded.

16 TRBJ2-3 TRBD2 TRBV2 once TGTGCCAGCAGGGCCACCAGCGGGAGGGTAGCAGATACGCAGTATTTT CASRATSGRVADTQYF
15 TRBJ2-7 . TRBV6-2/TRBV6-3 many TGTGCCAGCAGTTACTCGTTTGTGGGGAACTACGAGCAGTACTTC CASSYSFVGNYEQYF
16 TRBJ2-1 . TRBV24-1 . TGTGCCACCAGTGATTCTTACTCGTCATCTTACAATGAGCAGTTCTTC CATSDSYSSSYNEQFF
13 TRBJ2-2 . TRBV2 medium-sized TGTGCCAGCAACCCAGCGGGCACCGGGGAGCTGTTTTTT CASNPAGTGELFF
13 TRBJ2-5 TRBD1 TRBV20-1 . TGCAGTGCTAGGGACAGGGGATCGGAGACCCAGTACTTC CSARDRGSETQYF
13 TRBJ2-3 . TRBV10-2 once TGCGCCAGCAGTGACCACAGGGCTGATACGCAGTATTTT CASSDHRADTQYF
16 TRBJ2-6 . TRBV6-5 many TGTGCCAGCAGTCCCGACAGTTCCTCTGGGGCCAACGTCCTGACTTTC CASSPDSSSGANVLTF
15 TRBJ2-7 TRBD2 TRBV9 medium-sized TGTGCCAGCAGCGTAGGGACGGGAGGGCTGGGGGAGCAGTACTTC CASSVGTGGLGEQYF
15 TRBJ2-2 . TRBV4-1 . TGCGCCAGCAGCCAAGATCCGGGGAGCACCGGGGAGCTGTTTTTT CASSQDPGSTGELFF
17 TRBJ1-2 . TRBV20-1 . TGCAGTGCTAGAGCGAGCTCCTCACCTACAGCTAACTATGGCTACACCTTC CSARASSSPTANYGYTF
15 TRBJ2-2 . TRBV29-1 . TGCAGCGTTGAAGAGGCAGGGTATGGCACCGGGGAGCTGTTTTTT CSVEEAGYGTGELFF
12 TRBJ2-3 TRBD2 TRBV20-1 . TGCAGTGGCCAGCGGGACACAGATACGCAGTATTTT CSGQRDTDTQYF
15 TRBJ2-1 . TRBV15 . TGTGCCACCAGCAGACCGGGTCTCTTAAAAGATGAGCAGTTCTTC CATSRPGLLKDEQFF
14 TRBJ1-2 . TRBV24-1 . TGTGCCACCAGTGATTTTGGGATTAACTATGGCTACACCTTC CATSDFGINYGYTF
9 TRBJ1-4 . TRBV5-6 . TGTGCCATTTGGAGGCCAGCGGGGTTT CAIWRPAGF